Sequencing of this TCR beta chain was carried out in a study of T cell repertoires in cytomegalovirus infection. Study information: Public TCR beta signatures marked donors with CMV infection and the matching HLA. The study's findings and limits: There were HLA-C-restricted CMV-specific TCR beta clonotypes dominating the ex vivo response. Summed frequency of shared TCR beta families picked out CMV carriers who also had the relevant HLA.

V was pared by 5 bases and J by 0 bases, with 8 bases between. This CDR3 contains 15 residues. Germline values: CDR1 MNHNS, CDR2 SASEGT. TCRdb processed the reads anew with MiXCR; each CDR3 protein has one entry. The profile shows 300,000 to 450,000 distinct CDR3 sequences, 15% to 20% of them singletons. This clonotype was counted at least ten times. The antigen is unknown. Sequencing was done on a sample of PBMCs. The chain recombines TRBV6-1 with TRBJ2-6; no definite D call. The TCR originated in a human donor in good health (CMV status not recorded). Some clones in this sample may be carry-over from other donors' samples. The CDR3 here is CASSLTFSGANVLTF. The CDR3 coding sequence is TGTGCCAGCAGTCTCACATTCTCTGGGGCCAACGTCCTGACTTTC.